This T cell receptor beta chain appears in the sequencing data of a study of cytomegalovirus exposure and HLA in healthy donors. Study results and limitations: In a later analysis, parvovirus B19, influenza, CMV and Epstein-Barr virus appeared linked to several top co-occurrence clusters.

The germline gives CDR1 LNHDA, CDR2 SQIVND (reference sequence). Trimming left V 7 bases short and J 1 base short, with 12 bases between. The CDR3 is 14 amino acids. This PCR relied on a set of 60 Vbeta primers and 13 Jbeta primers. Profiled with immunoSEQ multiplex PCR; TCRdb holds only in-frame clones, not every one. The table records 150,000 or so clones, roughly 80% of them present only once. As for this clone: As yet, its antigen is unknown.

The gene calls are TRBV19 and TRBJ2-3; the D gene is possibly TRBD2 (5 bases). This receptor was obtained from a young man in good health and CMV-seronegative. Sequenced sample: PBMCs. The CDR3 region has the DNA TGTGCCAGTACAGAGGGAGAGGGCACAGATACGCAGTATTTT. Translating gives CASTEGEGTDTQYF.